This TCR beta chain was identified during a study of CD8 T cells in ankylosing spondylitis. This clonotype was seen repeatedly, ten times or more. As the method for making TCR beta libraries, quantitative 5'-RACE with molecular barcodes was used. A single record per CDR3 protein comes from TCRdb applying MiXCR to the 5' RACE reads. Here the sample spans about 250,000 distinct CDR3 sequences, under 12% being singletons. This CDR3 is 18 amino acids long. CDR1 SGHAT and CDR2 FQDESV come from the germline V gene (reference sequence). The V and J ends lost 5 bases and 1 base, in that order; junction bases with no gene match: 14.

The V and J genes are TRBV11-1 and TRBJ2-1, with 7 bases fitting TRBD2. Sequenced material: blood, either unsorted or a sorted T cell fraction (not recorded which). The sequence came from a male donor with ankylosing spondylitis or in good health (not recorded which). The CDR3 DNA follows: TGTGCCAGCAGCCTAGGACGGGGGGTGTCCAAGTCCTACAATGAGCAGTTCTTC. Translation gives CASSLGRGVSKSYNEQFF.